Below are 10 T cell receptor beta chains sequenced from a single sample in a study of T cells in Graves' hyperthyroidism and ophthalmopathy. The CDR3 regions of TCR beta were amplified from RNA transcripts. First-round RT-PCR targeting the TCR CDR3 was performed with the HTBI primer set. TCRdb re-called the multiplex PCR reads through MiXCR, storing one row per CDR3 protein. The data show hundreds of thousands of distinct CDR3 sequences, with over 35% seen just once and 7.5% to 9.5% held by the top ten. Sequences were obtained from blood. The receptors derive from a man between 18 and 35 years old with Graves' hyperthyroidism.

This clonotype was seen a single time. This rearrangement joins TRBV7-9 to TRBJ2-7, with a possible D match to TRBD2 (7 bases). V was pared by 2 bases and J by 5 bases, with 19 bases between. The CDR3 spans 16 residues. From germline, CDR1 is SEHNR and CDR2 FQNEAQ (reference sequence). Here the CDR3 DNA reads TGTGCCAGCAGCTTACGGTCGGCGGGGGCCCTGGACGAGCAGTACTTC. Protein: CASSLRSAGALDEQYF.

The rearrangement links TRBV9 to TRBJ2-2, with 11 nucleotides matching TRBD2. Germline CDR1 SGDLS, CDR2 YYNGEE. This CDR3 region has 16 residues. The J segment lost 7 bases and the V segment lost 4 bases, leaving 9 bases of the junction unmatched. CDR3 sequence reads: CASSPSGTSGYGELFF. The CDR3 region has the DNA TGTGCCAGCAGCCCCTCCGGGACTAGCGGTTACGGGGAGCTGTTTTTT.

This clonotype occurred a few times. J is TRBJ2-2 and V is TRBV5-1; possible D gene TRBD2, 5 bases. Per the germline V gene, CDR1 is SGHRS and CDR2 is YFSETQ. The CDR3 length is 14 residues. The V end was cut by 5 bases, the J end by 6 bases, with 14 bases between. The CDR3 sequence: CASRRKGGSGELFF. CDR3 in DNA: TGCGCCAGCAGGAGGAAGGGCGGGTCCGGGGAGCTGTTTTTT.

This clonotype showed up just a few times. The CDR3 DNA reads TGTGCCATTTCGAGCTCCGGGGAGCTGTTTTTT. It translates to CAISSSGELFF. The chain combines TRBV6-6 with TRBJ2-2; no definite D call. This CDR3 spans 11 amino acids. CDR1 is MNHNY, CDR2 SVGAGI, per germline (reference sequence). V lost 10 bases and J 6 bases, leaving 9 bases between the germline ends.

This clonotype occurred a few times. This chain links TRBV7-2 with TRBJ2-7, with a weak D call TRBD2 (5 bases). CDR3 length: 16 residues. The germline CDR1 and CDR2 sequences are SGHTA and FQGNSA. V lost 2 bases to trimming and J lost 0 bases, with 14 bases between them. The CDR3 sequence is CASSLRGGRSSYEQYF. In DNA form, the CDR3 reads TGTGCCAGCAGCTTACGCGGCGGGCGGAGCTCCTACGAGCAGTACTTC.

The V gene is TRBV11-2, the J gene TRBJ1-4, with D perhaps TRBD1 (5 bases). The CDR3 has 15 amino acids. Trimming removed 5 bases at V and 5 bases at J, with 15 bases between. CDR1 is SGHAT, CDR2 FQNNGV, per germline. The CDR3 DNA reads TGTGCCAGCAGCCAAGCAGAAAGGGACAATGAAAAACTGTTTTTT. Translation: CASSQAERDNEKLFF.

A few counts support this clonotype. CDR3 coding DNA: TGTGCCAGCAGCGTTCTAGCGGGGGCCTCTCGGGGAGAGACCCAGTACTTC. It translates to CASSVLAGASRGETQYF. The rearrangement joins TRBV9 to TRBJ2-5; 10 positions agree with TRBD2. The CDR3 length is 17 residues. V lost 2 bases and J lost 4; bases outside the gene matches: 11. CDR1 SGDLS and CDR2 YYNGEE come from the germline V gene.

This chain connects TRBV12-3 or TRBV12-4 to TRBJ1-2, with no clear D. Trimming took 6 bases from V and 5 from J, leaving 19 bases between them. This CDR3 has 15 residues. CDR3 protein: CASSPTDGAGYGYTF. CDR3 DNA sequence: TGTGCCAGCAGCCCCACGGACGGTGCGGGTTATGGCTACACCTTC.

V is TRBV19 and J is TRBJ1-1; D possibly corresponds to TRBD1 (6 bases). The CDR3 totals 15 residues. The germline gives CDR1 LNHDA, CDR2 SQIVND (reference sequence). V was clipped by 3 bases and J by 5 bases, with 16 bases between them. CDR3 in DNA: TGTGCCAGTAGTATCCAATTTACAGGGAGTACTGAAGCTTTCTTT. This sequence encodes CASSIQFTGSTEAFF.

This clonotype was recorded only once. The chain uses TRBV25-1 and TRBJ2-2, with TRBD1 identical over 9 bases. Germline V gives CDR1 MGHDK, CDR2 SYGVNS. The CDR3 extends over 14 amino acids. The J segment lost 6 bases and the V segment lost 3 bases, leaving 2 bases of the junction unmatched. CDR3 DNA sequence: TGTGCCAGCAGTGAGGGGACAGGGTCCGGGGAGCTGTTTTTT. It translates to CASSEGTGSGELFF.